The rows below give T cell receptor beta chains drawn from one sample of a study of beta chain features in type 1 diabetes. Sequencing was performed with immunoSEQ multiplex PCR; in TCRdb, only in-frame clones are kept and a portion is missing. The sample lists 350,000 or so clones, roughly 21% seen once, with 0.044% in the top ten. Sequenced material: naive CD4+ T cells from blood. Receptor source: a woman younger than 30 in good health. Each CDR3 is given with its conserved first and last residue. Clone size, where shown, is once, few, many, or a class for clones that have expanded.

v_call	j_call	clone_size	cdr3_aa
TRBV30	TRBJ2-5	few	CAWSSQREGRETQYF
TRBV2	TRBJ1-2	.	CASSKQGADYGYTF
TRBV30	TRBJ2-5	few	CAWSALRGGETQYF
TRBV6-6	TRBJ2-7	few	CASSIMLPGQGDEQYF
TRBV7-2	TRBJ2-1	few	CASSLEASGAYNEQFF
TRBV9	TRBJ2-7	few	CASSVDGRASYEQYF
TRBV30	TRBJ1-3	few	CAWSVGSPGNTIYF
TRBV4-1	TRBJ2-2	.	CASSQARTSGDTGELFF
TRBV5-1	TRBJ2-1	.	CASRASTLGSYNEQFF
TRBV5-1	TRBJ2-7	.	CASSIRDRAYEQYF
TRBV5-1	TRBJ1-6	few	CASSSGQGAKSSPLHF
TRBV5-6	TRBJ1-1	few	CASSLDRGSFTEAFF
TRBV7-2	TRBJ1-1	.	CASSGQGATEAFF